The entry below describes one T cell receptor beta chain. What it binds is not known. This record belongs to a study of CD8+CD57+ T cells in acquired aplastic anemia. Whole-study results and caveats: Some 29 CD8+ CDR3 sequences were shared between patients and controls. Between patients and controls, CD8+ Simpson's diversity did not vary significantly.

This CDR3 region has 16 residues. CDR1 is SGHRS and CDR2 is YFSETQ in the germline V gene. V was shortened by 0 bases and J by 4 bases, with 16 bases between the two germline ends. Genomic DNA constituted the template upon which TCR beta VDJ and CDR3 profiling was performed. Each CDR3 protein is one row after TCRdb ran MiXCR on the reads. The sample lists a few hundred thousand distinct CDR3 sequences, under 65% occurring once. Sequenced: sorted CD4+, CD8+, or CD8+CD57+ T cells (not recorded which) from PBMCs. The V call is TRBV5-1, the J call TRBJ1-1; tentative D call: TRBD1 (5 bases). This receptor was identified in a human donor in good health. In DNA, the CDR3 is TGCGCCAGCAGCTTGGGAATTGGGGCGGGGATCACTGAAGCTTTCTTT. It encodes CASSLGIGAGITEAFF.